The 21 T cell receptor beta chains below come from one sample, sequenced in a study of blood T cell repertoires in COVID-19. Sequencing used immunoSEQ multiplex PCR; TCRdb keeps in-frame clones, though not all of them. The profile covers 300,000 or so clones, with around nine tenths appearing a single time and approximately 2.9% taken by the ten largest. Sequencing used PBMCs or T cells enriched from blood (not recorded which). The origin of the receptors is a woman between 50 and 59 years old who had been exposed to COVID-19.

The rearrangement uses TRBV19 and TRBJ1-2; 9 bases map to TRBD1. The CDR3 length is 15 residues. Germline assignment: CDR1 LNHDA and CDR2 SQIVND (reference sequence). V shed 6 bases, J shed 8 bases, and the junction held 13 bases outside the gene matches. This CDR3 is CASRTTGGRMNGYTF. DNA for the CDR3: TGTGCCAGTAGGACCACAGGGGGCAGGATGAACGGCTACACCTTC.

The sample holds one count of this clone. Here the CDR3 reads CASSGDRGKETQYF. The CDR3 DNA sequence: TGTGCCAGCAGTGGTGACAGGGGAAAAGAGACCCAGTACTTC. The chain has TRBV2 and TRBJ2-5; 8 nucleotides line up with TRBD1. The trim removed 4 bases at V and 3 bases at J, leaving 4 bases unmatched. Germline V gene lookup returns CDR1 SNHLY and CDR2 FYNNEI. This CDR3 has 14 residues.

The chain combines TRBV3-1 (or the pseudogene TRBV3-2) with TRBJ2-5, with D possibly matching TRBD1 (7 bases). Germline loops: CDR1 LGHDT, CDR2 YNNKEL (reference sequence). V lost 6 bases and J lost 5, with 19 bases in between. The CDR3 spans 15 residues. The CDR3 loop is CASSVTGAAGETQYF. CDR3 nucleotide sequence: TGTGCCAGCAGTGTTACAGGGGCGGCGGGGGAGACCCAGTACTTC.

This chain joins TRBV7-8 and TRBJ2-3; 8 bases line up with TRBD2. With V trimmed by 7 bases and J by 2 bases, 8 bases remained unmatched. This CDR3 is 15 amino acids long. The germline gives CDR1 SGHVS, CDR2 FQNEAQ. CDR3 region: CASTRGGPHTDTQYF. For the CDR3, the DNA is TGTGCCAGCACGCGCGGGGGGCCCCACACAGATACGCAGTATTTT.

The chain's CDR3 is CASSQTRGTGGHTEAFF. In nucleotides, the CDR3 is TGCGCCAGCAGCCAAACCCGCGGGACAGGGGGTCACACTGAAGCTTTCTTT. The V gene is TRBV4-1, the J gene TRBJ1-1; 11 bases match TRBD1. The CDR3 contains 17 residues. Germline V gene sequence: CDR1 MGHRA, CDR2 YSYEKL. V dropped 2 bases and J dropped 3; count of bases not matched to a gene: 8.

CDR3 in DNA: TGTGCCAGCACCTGGGGACTCATGCCTGGTAATGAGCAGTACTTC. The encoded protein is CASTWGLMPGNEQYF. V is TRBV6-5 and J is TRBJ2-7; D possibly corresponds to TRBD2 (6 bases). V shed 7 bases and J shed 7 bases, with 23 bases lying between them. Germline CDR1 MNHEY, CDR2 SVGAGI. The CDR3 is 15 amino acids.

This chain links TRBV7-2 with TRBJ2-7, with D tentatively TRBD2 (6 bases). This CDR3 region has 14 residues. Germline V gene lookup returns CDR1 SGHTA and CDR2 FQGNSA. V lost 4 bases and J 7 bases, leaving 17 bases between the germline ends. CDR3 DNA sequence: TGTGCCAGCAGCTCCCCGCTGCTAGCGAGGGAGCAGTACTTC. The encoded protein is CASSSPLLAREQYF.

The genes are TRBV23-1 and TRBJ1-2, with D perhaps matching TRBD1 (5 bases). TRBV23-1 is flagged as an ORF with uncertain function. CDR3 length equals 11 residues. V gave up 8 bases and J gave up 8 bases, with 12 bases separating them. Here the CDR3 DNA reads TGCGCCAGCCCCACGGGGGGAGGCTACACCTTC. This sequence encodes CASPTGGGYTF.

This clone came up once. The chain has TRBV5-8 and TRBJ1-4; possibly TRBD1 for D (6 bases). V was clipped by 4 bases and J by 0 bases, with 19 bases between them. Germline V gene data show CDR1 as SGHTS and CDR2 as YDEGEE. The CDR3 runs 18 residues. The CDR3 protein is CASSLGAGGLATNEKLFF. CDR3 in DNA: TGTGCCAGCAGCCTGGGGGCAGGCGGACTTGCAACTAATGAAAAACTGTTTTTT.

The chain recombines TRBV19 with TRBJ1-4; 7 bases line up with TRBD1. V shed 7 bases, J shed 7 bases, and the junction held 6 bases outside the gene matches. This CDR3 comprises 13 residues. Per germline, CDR1 LNHDA and CDR2 SQIVND (reference sequence). CDR3 region: CASKQGKGEKLFF. DNA for the CDR3: TGTGCCAGTAAACAGGGGAAGGGTGAAAAACTGTTTTTT.

CDR3 sequence reads: CASRQGTGDVGELFF. CDR3 bases: TGTGCCAGCCGGCAGGGGACAGGGGACGTGGGGGAGCTGTTTTTT. The chain couples TRBV2 to TRBJ2-2; the match to TRBD1 covers 10 bases. Germline lookup yields CDR1 SNHLY and CDR2 FYNNEI. J gave up 8 bases and V 8 bases, and 11 bases lay outside the gene matches. CDR3 length: 15 residues.

Regarding this clone: This specimen includes other DNA sequences encoding the same CDR3. The J gene is TRBJ1-5, the V gene TRBV12-3 or TRBV12-4; weak D call: TRBD1 (6 bases). This CDR3 is built from 13 residues. V was clipped by 2 bases and J by 6 bases, with 8 bases between them. CDR3 residues: CASSLRGGQPQHF. The CDR3 nucleotides are TGTGCCAGCAGTTTAAGGGGGGGTCAGCCCCAGCATTTT.

The chain employs TRBV15 and TRBJ1-5; D perhaps matches TRBD1 (6 bases). The CDR3 consists of 16 residues. The ends were cut back, 0 bases at V and 0 bases at J, with 9 bases in the middle. Germline assignment: CDR1 LNHNV and CDR2 YYDKDF (reference sequence). The CDR3 here is CATSRETDSSNQPQHF. For the CDR3, the DNA is TGTGCCACCAGCAGAGAGACGGACAGTAGCAATCAGCCCCAGCATTTT.

This clone was seen only a few times. This sequence joins TRBV9 and TRBJ1-1; TRBD1 agrees at 8 bases. V lost 2 bases and J lost 1; bases outside the gene matches: 4. Germline assignment: CDR1 SGDLS and CDR2 YYNGEE. This CDR3 has 15 amino acids. This CDR3 is CASSVTGTGNTEAFF. In DNA form, the CDR3 reads TGTGCCAGCAGCGTTACCGGGACAGGGAACACTGAAGCTTTCTTT.

The rearrangement uses TRBV3-1 (or the pseudogene TRBV3-2) and TRBJ2-6; D is unclear. The CDR3 is 14 residues long. CDR1 and CDR2 (germline): LGHDT, YNNKEL (reference sequence). The germline V and J ends were trimmed by 4 bases and 1 base, with 5 bases remaining between them. This chain's CDR3 is CASSLQSGANVLTF. The CDR3 nucleotides read TGTGCCAGCAGCCTACAGTCTGGGGCCAACGTCCTGACTTTC.

The V and J genes are TRBV4-2 and TRBJ1-2, with D possibly matching TRBD1 (6 bases). The germline CDR1 and CDR2 sequences are LGHNA and YNFKEQ. V lost 0 bases to trimming and J lost 3 bases, with 8 bases between them. This CDR3 is 14 amino acids long. The CDR3 DNA sequence: TGTGCCAGCAGCCAAGATCGACAGGACTATGGCTACACCTTC. Amino acids: CASSQDRQDYGYTF.

The chain uses TRBV5-8 and TRBJ1-6; D possibly corresponds to TRBD1 (6 bases). The CDR3 length is 17 residues. Looked up from germline, CDR1 is SGHTS and CDR2 is YDEGEE. V was shortened by 4 bases and J by 4 bases, with 18 bases between the two germline ends. DNA for the CDR3: TGTGCCAGCAGCATATGGGGGGGGCAGATTTATAATTCACCCCTCCACTTT. The encoded protein is CASSIWGGQIYNSPLHF.

The chain employs TRBV20-1 and TRBJ2-7; 7 positions agree with TRBD1. The V segment lost 3 bases and the J segment 0 bases; nucleotides outside the gene matches: 8. CDR1 is DFQATT, CDR2 SNEGSKA, per germline (reference sequence). The CDR3 has 15 residues. CDR3 loop: CSASFRTGDSYEQYF. The CDR3 region has the DNA TGCAGTGCTAGTTTTAGGACAGGAGACTCCTACGAGCAGTACTTC.

V gene TRBV11-2 combines with J gene TRBJ2-7; possibly TRBD2 for D (6 bases). This CDR3 is built from 15 residues. Germline CDR1 and CDR2: SGHAT and FQNNGV. V gave up 0 bases and J gave up 0 bases, with 9 bases separating them. The CDR3 protein is CASSLEGTASYEQYF. As DNA, the CDR3 is TGTGCCAGCAGCTTAGAGGGGACTGCCTCCTACGAGCAGTACTTC. The complete variable domain, with remaining parts taken from reference TRBV11-2 and TRBJ2-7, reads EAGVAQSPRYKIIEKRQSVAFWCNPISGHATLYWYQQILGQGPKLLIQFQNNGVVDDSQLPKDRFSAERLKGVDSTLKIQPAKLEDSAVYLCASSLEGTASYEQYFGPGTRLTVT.

The V call is TRBV18, the J call TRBJ2-5; 8 bases agree with TRBD1. This CDR3 region has 16 residues. CDR1 is KGHSH and CDR2 is LQKENI in the germline V gene. V lost 1 base to trimming and J lost 4 bases; unmatched junction nucleotides: 8. CDR3 bases: TGTGCCAGCTCACCACGGGCCTCAGGGGGCGCAGAGACCCAGTACTTC. Translated, it gives CASSPRASGGAETQYF.

The J gene is TRBJ1-1, the V gene TRBV5-8; tentatively, D is TRBD1 (6 bases). The CDR3 contains 17 residues. The V end lost 1 base, the J end lost 1 base, and 17 bases lay between the germline ends. The germline V gene has CDR1 SGHTS and CDR2 YDEGEE. CDR3 region: CASSLFKGGLTNTEAFF. CDR3 DNA sequence: TGTGCCAGCAGCTTGTTTAAGGGGGGGCTGACGAACACTGAAGCTTTCTTT.